Sequencing of this T cell receptor beta chain was carried out in a study of T cell changes during pregnancy in multiple sclerosis. The table came from immunoSEQ multiplex PCR; TCRdb's copy has only in-frame clones and leaves some out. The repertoire holds fewer than 70,000 clones, around 92% seen once, with around 2.9% in the top ten. This CDR3 has 14 amino acids. V shed 4 bases, J shed 10 bases, and the junction held 10 bases outside the gene matches. Germline V gene sequence: CDR1 MNHEY, CDR2 SMNVEV (reference sequence). The chain combines TRBV27 with TRBJ2-1, with 7 bases aligning to TRBD2. The specimen was CD8+ T cells from peripheral blood mononuclear cells, collected in the third trimester of pregnancy. This receptor was obtained from a female donor in good health, enrolled as a control in a pregnancy study. The CDR3 DNA reads TGTGCCAGCAGTTGGACGGGGGAGGGAGGGGAGCAGTTCTTC. Protein product: CASSWTGEGGEQFF.